These 27 T cell receptor beta chains were all obtained from the same sample, sequenced in a study of T cells in Graves' hyperthyroidism and ophthalmopathy. Amplification of TCR beta CDR3 regions used RNA as the template. First-round RT-PCR of the TCR CDR3 relied on the HTBI primer set. TCRdb itself ran the multiplex PCR reads through MiXCR, one entry per CDR3 protein. The table lists approximately 360,000 distinct CDR3 sequences, 25% of them singletons. Specimen: blood. The receptors derive from a man in his fifties with Graves' hyperthyroidism.

The chain is built from TRBV19 and TRBJ1-2; 7 positions agree with TRBD1. CDR3 length: 15 amino acids. From germline, CDR1 is LNHDA and CDR2 SQIVND (reference sequence). The J segment lost 5 bases and the V segment lost 4 bases, leaving 10 bases of the junction unmatched. The CDR3 sequence: CASSSPRDRDYGYTF. In nucleotides, the CDR3 is TGTGCCAGTAGTAGCCCCCGGGACAGAGATTATGGCTACACCTTC.

The table lists this clonotype with a few counts. The rearrangement links TRBV5-5 to TRBJ1-5; 9 bases are shared with TRBD1. V was clipped by 4 bases and J by 2 bases; unmatched bases: 7. Looked up from germline, CDR1 is SGHKS and CDR2 is YYEKEE (reference sequence). The CDR3 spans 16 residues. CDR3 loop: CASSPRQGDGNQPQHF. The CDR3 DNA is TGTGCCAGCAGCCCGAGACAGGGGGATGGCAATCAGCCCCAGCATTTT.

The rearrangement links TRBV4-1 to TRBJ1-1; TRBD1 might be the D (5 bases). Looked up from germline, CDR1 is MGHRA and CDR2 is YSYEKL. Trimming shortened V by 5 bases and J by 0 bases, and 13 bases separated the two germline ends. CDR3 length: 15 residues. The CDR3 sequence is CASSSPGGLNTEAFF. CDR3 DNA: TGCGCCAGCAGCTCCCCGGGGGGATTGAACACTGAAGCTTTCTTT.

This chain uses TRBV19 with TRBJ1-1; no reliable D call. The V gene's germline CDR1 is LNHDA and CDR2 SQIVND (reference sequence). The CDR3 has 11 amino acids. V shed 6 bases and J shed 7 bases, with 9 bases lying between them. The CDR3 coding sequence is TGTGCCAGTAGACGGAACGATGAAGCTTTCTTT. Protein sequence: CASRRNDEAFF.

A remark on this clonotype: At one end, the junction sequence differs from germline, possibly due to a read error. The V and J genes are TRBV11-2 and TRBJ2-2; 8 positions match TRBD2. The CDR3 has 17 residues. Germline values: CDR1 SGHAT, CDR2 FQNNGV. CDR3 sequence (DNA): TGTGCCAGCAGCTTAGGACGGGAGGGCCGGGGACCCGGGGAGCCGTTTTTT. Protein sequence: CASSLGREGRGPGEPFF.

This clonotype was counted between two and nine times. The chain couples TRBV12-3 or TRBV12-4 to TRBJ1-2; 8 bases are a match to TRBD1. After removal of 10 bases from V and 7 bases from J, the junction contained 14 bases not matched to a gene. The CDR3 has 14 amino acids. The CDR3 sequence: CATQPTPGGSGYTF. The CDR3 DNA is TGTGCCACCCAGCCGACTCCAGGGGGCAGTGGCTACACCTTC.

CDR3 sequence (DNA): TGTGCCAGCAGTAGACAGGCAGACGAGCAGTACTTC. Translating it yields CASSRQADEQYF. The J gene is TRBJ2-7, the V gene TRBV6-2 or TRBV6-3, with D tentatively TRBD1 (6 bases). The CDR3 covers 12 residues. CDR1 MNHEY and CDR2 SVGEGT come from the germline V gene. The germline V and J ends were trimmed by 5 bases and 5 bases, with 10 bases remaining between them.

This clonotype occurred many times. The chain joins TRBV11-3 to TRBJ2-1, with D perhaps being TRBD1 or TRBD2 (6 bases each). Trimming left V 2 bases short and J 6 bases short, with 11 bases between. Germline V gene sequence: CDR1 SGHNT, CDR2 YENEEA. This CDR3 has 14 amino acids. The DNA for the CDR3 is TGTGCCAGCAGCTTATCGGGGGCCATCAATGAGCAGTTCTTC. Translated: CASSLSGAINEQFF. The full variable domain, in which reference TRBV11-3 and TRBJ2-1 provide the parts outside the CDR3, is EAGVVQSPRYKIIEKKQPVAFWCNPISGHNTLYWYLQNLGQGPELLIRYENEEAVDDSQLPKDRFSAERLKGVDSTLKIQPAELGDSAVYLCASSLSGAINEQFFGPGTRLTVL.

This clonotype appeared a few times. The V and J genes are TRBV20-1 and TRBJ2-1, with 8 bases that match TRBD2. V gave up 6 bases and J gave up 5 bases; unmatched junction bases: 15. Germline assignment: CDR1 DFQATT and CDR2 SNEGSKA (reference sequence). The CDR3 loop spans 16 amino acids. The CDR3 bases are TGCAGTGCGAGTTTGTACCACGGACTAGCCAACAATGAGCAGTTCTTC. Its translation is CSASLYHGLANNEQFF.

A few counts support this clonotype. The chain has TRBV20-1 and TRBJ2-7; D ambiguous. The CDR3 length is 14 residues. The ends were cut back, 5 bases at V and 0 bases at J, with 14 bases in the middle. Germline CDR1 and CDR2: DFQATT and SNEGSKA (reference sequence). The CDR3 DNA reads as TGCAGTGCTTACCCGACGGACGACTCCTACGAGCAGTACTTC. Translated, it gives CSAYPTDDSYEQYF.

This clonotype was detected only a few times. The rearrangement joins TRBV7-9 to TRBJ2-7; 11 positions match TRBD2. The CDR3 is 16 residues long. V shed 5 bases, J shed 3 bases, and the junction held 9 bases outside the gene matches. Per the germline V gene, CDR1 is SEHNR and CDR2 is FQNEAQ (reference sequence). CDR3 bases: TGTGCCAGCAGCACTCAGACTAGCGGGAATATCTACGAGCAGTACTTC. It yields the protein CASSTQTSGNIYEQYF.

V usage is TRBV6-1 and J usage is TRBJ1-5; D is uncertain. Germline V CDR1 and CDR2: MNHNS, SASEGT. V was trimmed by 1 base and J by 5 bases, leaving 0 bases between them. This CDR3 contains 11 residues. CDR3 sequence (DNA): TGTGCCAGCAGTGAAGATCAGCCCCAGCATTTT. It encodes CASSEDQPQHF.

As to this clonotype: Mismatch with germline at one junction end may stem from a read error. The rearrangement uses TRBV11-3 and TRBJ2-7; D call uncertain. Per the germline V gene, CDR1 is SGHNT and CDR2 is YENEEA. The length of the CDR3 is 15 residues. The CDR3 DNA follows: TGTACCAGCAGCTTAGGTAGAGATGCTTACTACGAGCAGTACTTC. This codes for CTSSLGRDAYYEQYF.

This clonotype was seen only a few times. The rearrangement links TRBV25-1 to TRBJ1-1; unclear D gene. Germline CDR1 reads MGHDK; CDR2 reads SYGVNS. The CDR3 length is 15 residues. Trimming stripped 2 bases from V and 6 bases from J, with 16 bases between. The CDR3 sequence is CASSEDPEPGAEAFF. CDR3 in DNA: TGTGCCAGCAGTGAAGACCCGGAGCCGGGAGCTGAAGCTTTCTTT.

This sequence joins TRBV6-2 or TRBV6-3 and TRBJ1-1; a possible D gene is TRBD1 (6 bases). The V end was cut by 6 bases, the J end by 5 bases, with 19 bases between. The CDR3 is made up of 15 amino acids. The germline gives CDR1 MNHEY, CDR2 SVGEGT. The CDR3: CASRWKGEVGTEAFF. The CDR3 DNA is TGTGCCAGCAGGTGGAAGGGGGAAGTCGGAACTGAAGCTTTCTTT.

This clonotype was counted at least ten times. The genes are TRBV27 and TRBJ2-1; the D gene is possibly TRBD2 (5 bases). The V gene lost 3 bases and the J gene lost 9 bases, with 12 bases spanning the gap. The CDR3 length is 13 residues. Germline CDR1 reads MNHEY; CDR2 reads SMNVEV (reference sequence). In nucleotides, the CDR3 is TGTGCCAGCAGTTTGTTAGAGGGTCGTGAGCAGTTCTTC. Protein product: CASSLLEGREQFF.

In its sample, this clonotype was seen many times. V usage is TRBV5-1 and J usage is TRBJ2-3, with D perhaps TRBD2 (6 bases). V lost 7 bases and J 3 bases, leaving 18 bases between the germline ends. CDR1 is SGHRS and CDR2 is YFSETQ in the germline V gene. CDR3 size: 15 residues. The CDR3 loop reads CASCGGTGVTDTQYF. The CDR3 bases are TGCGCCAGCTGCGGAGGGACGGGAGTTACAGATACGCAGTATTTT.

This chain uses TRBV11-2 with TRBJ2-3; tentatively, D is TRBD2 (5 bases). CDR1 and CDR2 (germline): SGHAT, FQNNGV. This CDR3 spans 19 amino acids. The V end was cut by 5 bases, the J end by 4 bases, with 28 bases between. For the CDR3, the DNA is TGTGCCAGCAGCCAATACCCAACCCACCGGGAATCGGGTGCAGATACGCAGTATTTT. Translation gives CASSQYPTHRESGADTQYF.

The chain links TRBV5-1 to TRBJ2-3; D is ambiguous. The CDR3 contains 15 residues. Germline V gene sequence: CDR1 SGHRS, CDR2 YFSETQ. V was clipped by 2 bases and J by 1 base, with 11 bases between them. CDR3 nucleotides: TGCGCCAGCAGCTTTCAAGTGCCTGGCACAGATACGCAGTATTTT. Protein sequence: CASSFQVPGTDTQYF.

This clonotype was counted a few times. V is TRBV5-5 and J is TRBJ1-6, with TRBD1 as a possible D gene (5 bases). CDR3 length equals 16 residues. Trimming took off 0 bases at V and 7 bases at J, with 14 bases between the two ends. The germline V gene encodes CDR1 SGHKS and CDR2 YYEKEE (reference sequence). The CDR3 DNA is TGTGCCAGCAGCTTGGCTCCAGGGCAAGAGAATTCACCCCTCCACTTT. Residues: CASSLAPGQENSPLHF.

The chain combines TRBV20-1 with TRBJ2-3; weak D call: TRBD2 (5 bases). Germline loops: CDR1 DFQATT, CDR2 SNEGSKA (reference sequence). The CDR3 is 13 amino acids. V was shortened by 7 bases and J by 1 base, with 12 bases between the two germline ends. The CDR3 DNA reads TGCAGTGTCGGGAAAGCGGGCACAGATACGCAGTATTTT. Amino acid sequence: CSVGKAGTDTQYF.

The genes are TRBV7-8 and TRBJ1-4; unclear D gene. Germline loops: CDR1 SGHVS, CDR2 FQNEAQ. The V and J ends lost 0 bases and 7 bases respectively, with 3 bases between them. This CDR3 region has 12 residues. CDR3 in DNA: TGTGCCAGCAGCTTAGCGGCTGAAAAACTGTTTTTT. Its protein is CASSLAAEKLFF.

This chain connects TRBV24-1 to TRBJ1-5; D remains ambiguous. The germline V and J ends were trimmed by 3 bases and 2 bases, with 7 bases remaining between them. This CDR3 contains 14 residues. The germline V gene has CDR1 KGHDR and CDR2 SFDVKD. The CDR3, as DNA: TGTGCCACCAGTGATGCGGGTGGCAATCAGCCCCAGCATTTT. Its translation is CATSDAGGNQPQHF.

This clonotype appeared a few times. The chain uses TRBV11-2 and TRBJ1-5, with D possibly being TRBD1 (6 bases). This CDR3 is built from 14 residues. In germline, CDR1 is SGHAT, CDR2 FQNNGV. V shed 5 bases and J shed 0 bases, with 8 bases lying between them. CDR3 bases: TGTGCCAGCAGCCCACAGGGTAGCAATCAGCCCCAGCATTTT. Encoded protein: CASSPQGSNQPQHF. Supplemented by reference TRBV11-2 and TRBJ1-5, the full variable domain reads EAGVAQSPRYKIIEKRQSVAFWCNPISGHATLYWYQQILGQGPKLLIQFQNNGVVDDSQLPKDRFSAERLKGVDSTLKIQPAKLEDSAVYLCASSPQGSNQPQHFGDGTRLSIL.

This clonotype came up a few times. The gene calls are TRBV18 and TRBJ2-7, with a possible D match to TRBD2 (5 bases). V shed 2 bases and J shed 3 bases, with 17 bases lying between them. The CDR3 length is 16 residues. The germline gives CDR1 KGHSH, CDR2 LQKENI. For the CDR3, the DNA is TGTGCCAGCTCACCAAGGAACGGGGATCTAGGCTACGAGCAGTACTTC. Protein: CASSPRNGDLGYEQYF.

In its sample, this clonotype was seen many times. The rearrangement links TRBV24-1 to TRBJ2-3, with 8 bases fitting TRBD2. The CDR3 is 15 residues long. The germline V gene has CDR1 KGHDR and CDR2 SFDVKD. Germline trimming cut 6 bases from V and 4 bases from J; bases unmatched to any gene: 8. CDR3 sequence: CATSQPAGAADTQYF. The CDR3, as DNA: TGTGCCACCAGTCAACCAGCGGGAGCTGCAGATACGCAGTATTTT.

This clonotype was seen repeatedly, ten times or more. V gene TRBV12-3 or TRBV12-4 combines with J gene TRBJ2-3; the match to TRBD1 covers 9 bases. V dropped 6 bases and J dropped 5; count of bases not matched to a gene: 12. The CDR3 totals 16 residues. DNA of the CDR3: TGTGCCAGCAGCCTACACCGGACAGGGGATGGAGATACGCAGTATTTT. Residues: CASSLHRTGDGDTQYF.